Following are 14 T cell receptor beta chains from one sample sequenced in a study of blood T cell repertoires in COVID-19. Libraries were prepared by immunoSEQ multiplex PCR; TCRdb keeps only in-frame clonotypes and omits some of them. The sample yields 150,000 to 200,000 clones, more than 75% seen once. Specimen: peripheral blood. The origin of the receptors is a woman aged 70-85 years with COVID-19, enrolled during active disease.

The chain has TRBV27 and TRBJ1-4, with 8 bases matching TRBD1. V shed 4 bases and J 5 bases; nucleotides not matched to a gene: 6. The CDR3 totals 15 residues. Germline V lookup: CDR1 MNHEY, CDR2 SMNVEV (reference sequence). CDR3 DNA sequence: TGTGCCAGCAGTTCGCAGGGGGCGGGAAATGAAAAACTGTTTTTT. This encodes CASSSQGAGNEKLFF.

The CDR3 is CASSPTRTGELFF. The CDR3 DNA sequence: TGTGCCAGCAGCCCGACGAGGACCGGGGAGCTGTTTTTT. The chain uses TRBV7-9 and TRBJ2-2; no firm D call. The CDR3 totals 13 residues. The V gene lost 5 bases and the J gene lost 5 bases, with 9 bases spanning the gap. Germline loops: CDR1 SEHNR, CDR2 FQNEAQ (reference sequence).

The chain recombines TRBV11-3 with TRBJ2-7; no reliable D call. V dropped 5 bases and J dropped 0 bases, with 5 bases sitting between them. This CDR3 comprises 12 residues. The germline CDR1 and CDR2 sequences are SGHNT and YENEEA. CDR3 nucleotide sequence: TGTGCCAGCAGCCTACTCTCCTACGAGCAGTACTTC. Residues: CASSLLSYEQYF.

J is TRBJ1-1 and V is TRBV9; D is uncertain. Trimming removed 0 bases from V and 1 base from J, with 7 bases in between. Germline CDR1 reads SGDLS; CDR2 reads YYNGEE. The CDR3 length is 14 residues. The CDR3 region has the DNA TGTGCCAGCAGCGTAGGGCAGTCGAACACTGAAGCTTTCTTT. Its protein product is CASSVGQSNTEAFF.

DNA of the CDR3: TGTGCCAGCAGCCAATGGACTAGCGACTACGAGCAGTACTTC. Its translation: CASSQWTSDYEQYF. The chain couples TRBV3-1 (or the pseudogene TRBV3-2) to TRBJ2-7, with 9 bases matching TRBD2. Trimming removed 2 bases from V and 3 bases from J; junction bases left unmatched: 2. The germline V gene encodes CDR1 LGHDT and CDR2 YNNKEL (reference sequence). This CDR3 region has 14 residues.

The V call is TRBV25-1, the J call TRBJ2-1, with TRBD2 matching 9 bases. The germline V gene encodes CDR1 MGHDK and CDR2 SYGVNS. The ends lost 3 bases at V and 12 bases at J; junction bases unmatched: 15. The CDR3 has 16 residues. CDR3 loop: CASSEVGSGGRYRQFF. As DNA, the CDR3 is TGTGCCAGCAGTGAGGTCGGTAGCGGGGGTCGTTATCGGCAGTTCTTC.

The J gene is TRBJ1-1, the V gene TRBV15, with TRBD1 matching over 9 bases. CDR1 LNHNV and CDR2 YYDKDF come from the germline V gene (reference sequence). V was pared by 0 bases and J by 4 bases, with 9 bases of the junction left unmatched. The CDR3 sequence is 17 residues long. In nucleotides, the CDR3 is TGTGCCACCAGCAGAGATATCGGGACAGGGAAGTCCACTGAAGCTTTCTTT. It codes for CATSRDIGTGKSTEAFF.

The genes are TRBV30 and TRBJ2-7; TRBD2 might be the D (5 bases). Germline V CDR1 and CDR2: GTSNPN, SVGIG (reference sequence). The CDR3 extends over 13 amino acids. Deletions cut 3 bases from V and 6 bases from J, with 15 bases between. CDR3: CAWRASIESEQYF. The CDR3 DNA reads TGTGCCTGGAGGGCTAGCATAGAGAGCGAGCAGTACTTC.

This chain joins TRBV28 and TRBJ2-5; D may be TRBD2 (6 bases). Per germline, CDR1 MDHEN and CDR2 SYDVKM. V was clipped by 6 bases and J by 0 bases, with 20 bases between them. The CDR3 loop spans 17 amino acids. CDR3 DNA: TGTGCCAGCAGCTGGAGAGGTGGAGGGCCCCACCAAGAGACCCAGTACTTC. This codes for CASSWRGGGPHQETQYF.

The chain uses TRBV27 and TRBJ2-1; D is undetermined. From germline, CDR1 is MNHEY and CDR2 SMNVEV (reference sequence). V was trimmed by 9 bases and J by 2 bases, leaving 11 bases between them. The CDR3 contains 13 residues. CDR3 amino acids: CARSPGAYNEQFF. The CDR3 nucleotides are TGTGCCAGGTCCCCCGGTGCCTACAATGAGCAGTTCTTC.

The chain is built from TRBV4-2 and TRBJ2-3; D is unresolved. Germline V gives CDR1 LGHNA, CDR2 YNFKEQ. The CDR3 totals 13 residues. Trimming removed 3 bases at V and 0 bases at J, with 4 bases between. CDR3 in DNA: TGTGCCAGCAGCCAGGAGAGCACAGATACGCAGTATTTT. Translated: CASSQESTDTQYF.

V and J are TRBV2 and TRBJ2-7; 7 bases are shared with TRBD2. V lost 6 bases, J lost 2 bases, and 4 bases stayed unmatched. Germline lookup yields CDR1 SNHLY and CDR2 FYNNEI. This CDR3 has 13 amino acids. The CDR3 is CASRSSGTYEQYF. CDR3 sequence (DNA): TGTGCCAGCAGGTCGAGCGGGACCTACGAGCAGTACTTC.

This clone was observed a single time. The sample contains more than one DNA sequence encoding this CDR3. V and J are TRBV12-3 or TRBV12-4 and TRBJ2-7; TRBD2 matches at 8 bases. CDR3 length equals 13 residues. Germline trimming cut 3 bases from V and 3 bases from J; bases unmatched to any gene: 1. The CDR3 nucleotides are TGTGCCAGCAGTTTCGGGGGGGACTACGAGCAGTACTTC. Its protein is CASSFGGDYEQYF.

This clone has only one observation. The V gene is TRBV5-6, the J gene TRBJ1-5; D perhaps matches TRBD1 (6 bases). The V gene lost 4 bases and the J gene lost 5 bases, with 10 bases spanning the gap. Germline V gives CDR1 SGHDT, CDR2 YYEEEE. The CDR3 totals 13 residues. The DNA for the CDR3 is TGTGCCAGCAGCCCAGGACAGTATCAGCCCCAGCATTTT. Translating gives CASSPGQYQPQHF.